This TCR beta chain was documented in a study of T-cell memory formation after mild COVID-19. Overall study: Most TCR clusters belonged to a single donor. The study, taken as a whole, reports: Some clones that responded turned up in pre-infection memory, which suggests that cross-reactive memory joined in. CD4+ clones that contracted lay mainly in CM and EM; CD8+ ones lay in EMRA.

V was cut by 3 bases and J by 0 bases, with 19 bases left in between. The CDR3 has 18 residues. Germline values: CDR1 SGHRS, CDR2 YFSETQ. A single record per CDR3 protein comes from TCRdb applying MiXCR to the 5' RACE reads. The repertoire holds over 350,000 distinct CDR3 sequences, with approximately 24% as singletons. Regarding this clonotype: The antigen remains undetermined.

J is TRBJ2-1 and V is TRBV5-1; a weak D match, TRBD1 (6 bases). The source material was PBMCs or a T cell subset sorted from them (not recorded which). The TCR sequence derives from an adult woman who had mild COVID-19 (a few samples of this study predate the infection). Cell type and time point are not known. In DNA form, the CDR3 reads TGCGCCAGCAGCTCCACTCTTCGACAGGTGAGCTCCTACAATGAGCAGTTCTTC. Encoded protein: CASSSTLRQVSSYNEQFF. Variable domain in full (rest from reference TRBV5-1 and TRBJ2-1): KAGVTQTPRYLIKTRGQQVTLSCSPISGHRSVSWYQQTPGQGLQFLFEYFSETQRNKGNFPGRFSGRQFSNSRSEMNVSTLELGDSALYLCASSSTLRQVSSYNEQFFGPGTRLTVL.